This is a list of T cell receptor beta chains from one sample in a study of blood T cell repertoires in COVID-19. Sequenced by immunoSEQ multiplex PCR; TCRdb stores in-frame clones only, minus some. The table includes a few hundred thousand clones, approximately 78% detected once. Sequences were obtained from peripheral blood. These receptors were taken from a woman of 80 years or more with acute or convalescent COVID-19. CDR3s include the opening cysteine and the closing phenylalanine or tryptophan. The D gene is left open where the match is weak. Clone size appears in some rows only: once, few, many, or a class for an expanded clone.

clone size: NA; V gene: TRBV2; D gene: NA; J gene: TRBJ1-1; CDR3 protein: CASRRDNFFEAFF; CDR3 DNA: TGTGCCAGCAGACGTGACAACTTCTTTGAAGCTTTCTTT
clone size: NA; V gene: TRBV5-1; D gene: NA; J gene: TRBJ1-1; CDR3 protein: CASSFLQGNTEAFF; CDR3 DNA: TGCGCCAGCAGCTTCTTACAGGGGAACACTGAAGCTTTCTTT
clone size: NA; V gene: TRBV29-1; D gene: NA; J gene: TRBJ1-5; CDR3 protein: CSVGGGDQPQHF; CDR3 DNA: TGCAGCGTTGGGGGAGGGGATCAGCCCCAGCATTTT
clone size: NA; V gene: TRBV19; D gene: NA; J gene: TRBJ2-3; CDR3 protein: CASSIETGTDTQYF; CDR3 DNA: TGTGCCAGTAGTATCGAGACAGGCACAGATACGCAGTATTTT
clone size: NA; V gene: TRBV18; D gene: TRBD1; J gene: TRBJ1-2; CDR3 protein: CASSPQPGQPGLNYSYTF; CDR3 DNA: TGTGCCAGCTCACCGCAACCGGGACAGCCAGGACTTAACTATAGCTACACCTTC
clone size: NA; V gene: TRBV10-3; D gene: NA; J gene: TRBJ2-7; CDR3 protein: CAISESGAVYEQYF; CDR3 DNA: TGTGCCATCAGTGAGTCGGGAGCAGTCTACGAGCAGTACTTC
clone size: once; V gene: TRBV5-1; D gene: TRBD2; J gene: TRBJ2-3; CDR3 protein: CASSLGTSGGGTLRTDTQYF; CDR3 DNA: TGCGCCAGCAGCCTTGGGACTAGCGGGGGCGGCACACTCCGCACAGATACGCAGTATTTT
clone size: few; V gene: TRBV7-3; D gene: TRBD1; J gene: TRBJ1-1; CDR3 protein: CASSEPVWDRDPMDTEAFF; CDR3 DNA: TGTGCCAGCAGCGAGCCAGTCTGGGACAGGGACCCCATGGACACTGAAGCTTTCTTT
clone size: NA; V gene: TRBV27; D gene: TRBD2; J gene: TRBJ2-7; CDR3 protein: CASTLTRGGPYEQYF; CDR3 DNA: TGTGCCAGCACCCTGACTCGCGGGGGACCCTACGAGCAGTACTTC
clone size: few; V gene: TRBV9; D gene: TRBD2; J gene: TRBJ2-2; CDR3 protein: CASSARTPGGLAGAPNTGELFF; CDR3 DNA: TGTGCCAGCAGCGCCCGAACCCCTGGGGGACTAGCGGGGGCCCCGAACACCGGGGAGCTGTTTTTT
clone size: NA; V gene: TRBV7-7; D gene: NA; J gene: TRBJ2-2; CDR3 protein: CASSPGGELFF; CDR3 DNA: TGTGCTAGCAGCCCGGGGGGGGAGCTGTTTTTT
clone size: NA; V gene: TRBV30; D gene: NA; J gene: TRBJ1-5; CDR3 protein: CACSTRGQPQHF; CDR3 DNA: TGTGCCTGCTCCACCAGGGGCCAGCCCCAGCATTTT
clone size: NA; V gene: TRBV30; D gene: TRBD2; J gene: TRBJ2-1; CDR3 protein: CACLRAGGPREQFF; CDR3 DNA: TGTGCCTGCCTGAGAGCGGGGGGGCCCCGGGAGCAGTTCTTC
clone size: NA; V gene: TRBV5-6; D gene: TRBD1; J gene: TRBJ1-2; CDR3 protein: CASSTEGGPNSYGYTF; CDR3 DNA: TGTGCCAGCAGTACCGAAGGGGGCCCCAACTCCTATGGCTACACCTTC
clone size: NA; V gene: TRBV5-5; D gene: NA; J gene: TRBJ1-5; CDR3 protein: CASSLERFRGNQPQHF; CDR3 DNA: TGTGCCAGCAGCTTGGAGAGATTCAGGGGCAATCAGCCCCAGCATTTT
clone size: NA; V gene: TRBV19; D gene: NA; J gene: TRBJ2-2; CDR3 protein: CASSRTSTGELFF; CDR3 DNA: TGTGCCAGTAGCCGAACTAGCACCGGGGAGCTGTTTTTT
clone size: NA; V gene: TRBV2; D gene: NA; J gene: TRBJ1-4; CDR3 protein: CASSAIRVTEKLFF; CDR3 DNA: TGTGCCAGCAGTGCCATCAGGGTAACCGAAAAACTGTTTTTT
clone size: once; V gene: TRBV6-5; D gene: TRBD2; J gene: TRBJ2-7; CDR3 protein: CASRGLADEQYF; CDR3 DNA: TGTGCCAGCAGGGGACTAGCGGACGAGCAGTACTTC
clone size: once; V gene: TRBV19; D gene: NA; J gene: TRBJ1-1; CDR3 protein: CASTPGQIFGPEAFF; CDR3 DNA: TGTGCCAGTACCCCAGGACAGATTTTCGGTCCTGAAGCTTTCTTT
clone size: NA; V gene: TRBV19; D gene: TRBD2; J gene: TRBJ2-5; CDR3 protein: CASSGLAGETQYF; CDR3 DNA: TGTGCCAGTAGTGGACTAGCGGGAGAGACCCAGTACTTC
clone size: NA; V gene: TRBV5-4; D gene: TRBD1; J gene: TRBJ1-2; CDR3 protein: CASSSRGTGNYGYTF; CDR3 DNA: TGTGCCAGCAGCTCGCGGGGGACAGGGAACTATGGCTACACCTTC
clone size: once; V gene: TRBV11-3; D gene: NA; J gene: TRBJ2-3; CDR3 protein: CASSLDHTDTQYF; CDR3 DNA: TGTGCCAGCAGCTTAGATCACACAGATACGCAGTATTTT
clone size: NA; V gene: TRBV24-1; D gene: NA; J gene: TRBJ1-5; CDR3 protein: CATSVTGRGNQPQHF; CDR3 DNA: TGTGCCACCAGTGTGACAGGAAGGGGCAATCAGCCCCAGCATTTT
clone size: once; V gene: TRBV11-2; D gene: TRBD2; J gene: TRBJ2-5; CDR3 protein: CASSPGTSGGTQYF; CDR3 DNA: TGTGCCAGCAGCCCCGGGACTAGCGGGGGGACCCAGTACTTC
clone size: NA; V gene: TRBV2; D gene: TRBD2; J gene: TRBJ2-7; CDR3 protein: CASGTSGYEQYF; CDR3 DNA: TGTGCCAGTGGGACTAGCGGCTACGAGCAGTACTTC
clone size: NA; V gene: TRBV30; D gene: TRBD2; J gene: TRBJ2-3; CDR3 protein: CAWSVGGGTDTQYF; CDR3 DNA: TGTGCCTGGAGTGTTGGGGGGGGCACAGATACGCAGTATTTT
clone size: NA; V gene: TRBV27; D gene: NA; J gene: TRBJ1-6; CDR3 protein: CASNKEGGAPNSPLHF; CDR3 DNA: TGTGCCAGCAATAAGGAGGGGGGGGCCCCCAATTCACCCCTCCACTTT
clone size: NA; V gene: TRBV5-8; D gene: TRBD2; J gene: TRBJ2-7; CDR3 protein: CASTPTSGGQNEQYF; CDR3 DNA: TGTGCCAGCACCCCAACGAGCGGGGGGCAAAACGAGCAGTACTTC
clone size: NA; V gene: TRBV7-9; D gene: NA; J gene: TRBJ1-1; CDR3 protein: CASSLDGAGAEAFF; CDR3 DNA: TGTGCCAGCAGCTTAGATGGAGCAGGGGCTGAAGCTTTCTTT
clone size: NA; V gene: TRBV12-3/TRBV12-4; D gene: TRBD2; J gene: TRBJ2-5; CDR3 protein: CASTGGDQETQYF; CDR3 DNA: TGTGCCAGCACCGGGGGGGACCAAGAGACCCAGTACTTC
clone size: NA; V gene: TRBV6-5; D gene: NA; J gene: TRBJ1-1; CDR3 protein: CASNNGVDTEAFF; CDR3 DNA: TGTGCCAGCAATAACGGGGTCGACACTGAAGCTTTCTTT
clone size: once; V gene: TRBV9; D gene: TRBD2; J gene: TRBJ2-1; CDR3 protein: CASSVGLAGGPAEQFF; CDR3 DNA: TGTGCCAGCAGCGTAGGTCTCGCGGGAGGGCCTGCTGAGCAGTTCTTC
clone size: once; V gene: TRBV4-2; D gene: TRBD2; J gene: TRBJ2-1; CDR3 protein: CASSQDGAGEVNEQFF; CDR3 DNA: TGTGCCAGCAGCCAAGATGGGGCGGGAGAGGTCAATGAGCAGTTCTTC
clone size: once; V gene: TRBV5-6; D gene: TRBD1; J gene: TRBJ2-7; CDR3 protein: CASSLGTTGPPPYEQYF; CDR3 DNA: TGTGCCAGCAGCTTAGGCACGACAGGGCCTCCCCCCTACGAGCAGTACTTC
clone size: once; V gene: TRBV6-2/TRBV6-3; D gene: NA; J gene: TRBJ1-5; CDR3 protein: CASSYQGGSNQPQHF; CDR3 DNA: TGTGCCAGCAGTTACCAGGGAGGTAGCAATCAGCCCCAGCATTTT
clone size: few; V gene: TRBV9; D gene: TRBD1; J gene: TRBJ1-2; CDR3 protein: CASSVTGVEYGYTF; CDR3 DNA: TGTGCCAGCAGCGTAACAGGGGTTGAATATGGCTACACCTTC
clone size: NA; V gene: TRBV9; D gene: TRBD2; J gene: TRBJ2-7; CDR3 protein: CASSVSGGEGYEQYF; CDR3 DNA: TGTGCCAGCAGCGTTAGCGGGGGAGAAGGGTACGAGCAGTACTTC
clone size: few; V gene: TRBV11-2; D gene: NA; J gene: TRBJ2-2; CDR3 protein: CASSLDPSRAGELFF; CDR3 DNA: TGTGCCAGCAGCTTAGATCCTAGTCGGGCCGGGGAGCTGTTTTTT
clone size: NA; V gene: TRBV5-8; D gene: NA; J gene: TRBJ1-3; CDR3 protein: CASRSRSSGNTIYF; CDR3 DNA: TGTGCCAGCAGATCCCGGTCCTCTGGAAACACCATATATTTT
clone size: few; V gene: TRBV27; D gene: TRBD1; J gene: TRBJ1-4; CDR3 protein: CASSLLGQGKGEKLFF; CDR3 DNA: TGTGCCAGCAGTTTACTGGGACAGGGGAAGGGTGAAAAACTGTTTTTT
clone size: NA; V gene: TRBV5-4; D gene: TRBD2; J gene: TRBJ2-1; CDR3 protein: CASSLAGTSGVGFF; CDR3 DNA: TGTGCCAGCAGCTTGGCCGGGACTAGCGGAGTTGGGTTCTTC
clone size: NA; V gene: TRBV5-6; D gene: TRBD1; J gene: TRBJ2-3; CDR3 protein: CASSFDRAPTDTQYF; CDR3 DNA: TGTGCCAGCAGCTTCGACAGGGCCCCCACAGATACGCAGTATTTT
clone size: few; V gene: TRBV27; D gene: TRBD2; J gene: TRBJ2-5; CDR3 protein: CASSPGLAGRETQYF; CDR3 DNA: TGTGCCAGCAGCCCCGGACTAGCGGGCCGGGAGACCCAGTACTTC
clone size: NA; V gene: TRBV11-2; D gene: TRBD1; J gene: TRBJ2-3; CDR3 protein: CASSAQGAEAQYF; CDR3 DNA: TGTGCCAGCAGCGCGCAGGGGGCAGAGGCGCAGTATTTT
clone size: NA; V gene: TRBV3-1/TRBV3-2; D gene: NA; J gene: TRBJ1-1; CDR3 protein: CASSQEGGGAFF; CDR3 DNA: TGTGCCAGCAGCCAAGAAGGGGGGGGAGCTTTCTTT
clone size: NA; V gene: TRBV29-1; D gene: NA; J gene: TRBJ1-2; CDR3 protein: CSARLSEQGMRGYTF; CDR3 DNA: TGCAGCGCCCGACTTTCGGAGCAGGGAATGCGTGGCTACACCTTC
clone size: NA; V gene: TRBV4-1; D gene: TRBD2; J gene: TRBJ2-1; CDR3 protein: CASSSSGTSGINEQFF; CDR3 DNA: TGCGCCAGCAGCTCCTCCGGGACTAGCGGGATCAATGAGCAGTTCTTC
clone size: NA; V gene: TRBV30; D gene: TRBD2; J gene: TRBJ2-1; CDR3 protein: CAWGDYYNEQFF; CDR3 DNA: TGTGCCTGGGGGGACTATTACAATGAGCAGTTCTTC
clone size: NA; V gene: TRBV6-5; D gene: NA; J gene: TRBJ2-7; CDR3 protein: CASSYLGGYEQYF; CDR3 DNA: TGTGCCAGCAGTTATCTAGGCGGCTACGAGCAGTACTTC
clone size: NA; V gene: TRBV14; D gene: NA; J gene: TRBJ1-6; CDR3 protein: CASSQESTNSPLHF; CDR3 DNA: TGTGCCAGCAGCCAAGAAAGCACGAATTCACCCCTCCACTTT
clone size: NA; V gene: TRBV5-3; D gene: TRBD2; J gene: TRBJ2-3; CDR3 protein: CARNLAGGPPDTQYF; CDR3 DNA: TGTGCCAGAAACCTAGCGGGAGGGCCGCCAGATACGCAGTATTTT
clone size: NA; V gene: TRBV7-9; D gene: NA; J gene: TRBJ2-3; CDR3 protein: CASSLGHSTDTQYF; CDR3 DNA: TGTGCCAGCAGCTTAGGTCATAGCACAGATACGCAGTATTTT
clone size: NA; V gene: TRBV2; D gene: NA; J gene: TRBJ2-3; CDR3 protein: CASSRVGTSTDTQYF; CDR3 DNA: TGTGCCAGCAGTAGGGTCGGGACTAGCACAGATACGCAGTATTTT